This T cell receptor beta chain is from a study of regulatory T cells in long-lasting Graves disease. Study findings and constraints: No thyroid tissue was studied; the work used peripheral blood only.

The table lists this clonotype with a few counts. Its cognate antigen is unknown. Arm-PCR of CDR3 regions and iRepertoire HTBI primers were used to build TCR beta libraries. TCRdb redid the calling of the multiplex PCR reads with MiXCR, one entry per CDR3 protein. The table has about 290,000 distinct CDR3 sequences, around 23% seen once; the top ten hold around three fifths. Sample time point: persistent/refractory GD, antithyroid drugs over 5 years with positive TRAb. PBMCs provided the RNA from which the TCR library was made. The sequence was obtained from a female donor with Graves disease. The sequencing used peripheral blood mononuclear cells (PBMCs), collected when the disease was refractory, from a patient treated with antithyroid drugs.

The CDR3 sequence: CASTYRPGQGRNIQYF. CDR3 sequence (DNA): TGTGCCAGCACTTATCGGCCGGGACAGGGGAGGAACATTCAGTACTTC. The rearrangement joins TRBV28 to TRBJ2-4, with 10 bases aligning to TRBD1. This CDR3 spans 16 amino acids. Germline assignment: CDR1 MDHEN and CDR2 SYDVKM. J lost 7 bases, V lost 7 bases, and 13 bases had no gene match. Together with reference TRBV28 and TRBJ2-4, the CDR3 gives the full variable domain: DVKVTQSSRYLVKRTGEKVFLECVQDMDHENMFWYRQDPGLGLRLIYFSYDVKMKEKGDIPEGYSVSREKKERFSLILESASTNQTSMYLCASTYRPGQGRNIQYFGAGTRLSVL.